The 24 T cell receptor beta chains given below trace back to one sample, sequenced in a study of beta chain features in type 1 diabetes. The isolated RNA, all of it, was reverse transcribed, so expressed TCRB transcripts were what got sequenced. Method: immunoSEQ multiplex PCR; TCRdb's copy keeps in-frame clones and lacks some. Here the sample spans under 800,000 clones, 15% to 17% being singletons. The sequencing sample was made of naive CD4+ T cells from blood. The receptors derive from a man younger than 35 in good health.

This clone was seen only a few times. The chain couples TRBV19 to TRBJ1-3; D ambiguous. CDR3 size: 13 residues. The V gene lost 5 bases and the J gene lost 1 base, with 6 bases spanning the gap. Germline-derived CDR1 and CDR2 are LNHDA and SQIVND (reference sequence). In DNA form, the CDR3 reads TGTGCCAGTAGTCGGGGATCTGGAAACACCATATATTTT. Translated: CASSRGSGNTIYF. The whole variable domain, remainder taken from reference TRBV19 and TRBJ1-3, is DGGITQSPKYLFRKEGQNVTLSCEQNLNHDAMYWYRQDPGQGLRLIYYSQIVNDFQKGDIAEGYSVSREKKESFPLTVTSAQKNPTAFYLCASSRGSGNTIYFGEGSWLTVV.

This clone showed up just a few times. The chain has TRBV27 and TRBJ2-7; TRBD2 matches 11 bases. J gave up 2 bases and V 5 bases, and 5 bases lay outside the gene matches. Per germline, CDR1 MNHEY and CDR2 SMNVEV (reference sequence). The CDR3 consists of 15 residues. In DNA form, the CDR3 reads TGTGCCAGCAGTCGCGGGACTAGCGGTCCCTACGAGCAGTACTTC. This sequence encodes CASSRGTSGPYEQYF.

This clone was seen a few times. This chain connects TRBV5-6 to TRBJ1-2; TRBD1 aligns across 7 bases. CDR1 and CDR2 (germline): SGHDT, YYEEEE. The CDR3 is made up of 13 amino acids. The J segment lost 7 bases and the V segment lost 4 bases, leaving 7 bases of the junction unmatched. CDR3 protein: CASSATGAGGYTF. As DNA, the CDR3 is TGTGCCAGCAGCGCCACAGGGGCTGGTGGCTACACCTTC.

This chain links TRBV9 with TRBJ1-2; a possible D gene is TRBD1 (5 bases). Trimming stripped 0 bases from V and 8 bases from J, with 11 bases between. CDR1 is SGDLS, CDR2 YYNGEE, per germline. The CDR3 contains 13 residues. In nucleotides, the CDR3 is TGTGCCAGCAGCGTAGTCTCGGGGGACGGCTACACCTTC. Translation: CASSVVSGDGYTF.

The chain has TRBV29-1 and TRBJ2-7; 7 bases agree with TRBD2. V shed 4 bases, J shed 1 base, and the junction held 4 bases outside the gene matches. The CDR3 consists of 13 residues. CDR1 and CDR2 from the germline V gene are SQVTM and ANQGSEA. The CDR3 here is CSVAAGVSYEQYF. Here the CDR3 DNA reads TGCAGCGTTGCCGCGGGAGTGTCCTACGAGCAGTACTTC.

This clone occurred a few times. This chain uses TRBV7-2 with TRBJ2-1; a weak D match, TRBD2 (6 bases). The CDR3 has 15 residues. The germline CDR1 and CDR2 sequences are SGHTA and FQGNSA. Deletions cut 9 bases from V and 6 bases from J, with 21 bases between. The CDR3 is CASRASGPRLNEQFF. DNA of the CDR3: TGTGCCAGTCGCGCCAGCGGGCCTAGGCTCAATGAGCAGTTCTTC.

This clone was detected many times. In nucleotides, the CDR3 is TGTGCCAGCAGCCCCGCACGGCTAGCGGGCCCCACAGATACGCAGTATTTT. Protein: CASSPARLAGPTDTQYF. J is TRBJ2-3 and V is TRBV14, with TRBD2 matching over 8 bases. CDR1 is SGHDN, CDR2 FVKESK, per germline. The CDR3 contains 17 residues. J lost 2 bases, V lost 4 bases, and 11 bases had no gene match.

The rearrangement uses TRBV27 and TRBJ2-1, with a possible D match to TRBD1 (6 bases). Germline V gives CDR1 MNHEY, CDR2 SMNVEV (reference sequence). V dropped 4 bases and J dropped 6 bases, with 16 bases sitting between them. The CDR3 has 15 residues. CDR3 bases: TGTGCCAGCAGTTACAGGGCAGGGAAACCCAATGAGCAGTTCTTC. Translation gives CASSYRAGKPNEQFF.

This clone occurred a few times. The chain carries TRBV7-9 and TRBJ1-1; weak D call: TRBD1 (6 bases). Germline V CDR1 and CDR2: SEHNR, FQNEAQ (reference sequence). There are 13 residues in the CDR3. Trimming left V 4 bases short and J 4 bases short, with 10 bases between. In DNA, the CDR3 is TGTGCCAGCAGCTCAACAGGGACCACTGAAGCTTTCTTT. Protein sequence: CASSSTGTTEAFF.

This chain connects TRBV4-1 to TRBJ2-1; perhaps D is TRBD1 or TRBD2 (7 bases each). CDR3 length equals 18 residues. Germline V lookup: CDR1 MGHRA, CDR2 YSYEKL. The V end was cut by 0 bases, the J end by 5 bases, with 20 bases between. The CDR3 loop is CASSQESSRGGYHNEQFF. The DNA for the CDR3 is TGCGCCAGCAGCCAAGAGTCTTCCAGGGGGGGATATCACAATGAGCAGTTCTTC.

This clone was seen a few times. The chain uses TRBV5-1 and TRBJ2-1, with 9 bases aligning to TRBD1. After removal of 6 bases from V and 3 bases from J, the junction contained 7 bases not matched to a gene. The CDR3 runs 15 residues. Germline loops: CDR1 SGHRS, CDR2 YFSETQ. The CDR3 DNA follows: TGCGCCAGCATGGCCGGGACAGGGCTCTACAATGAGCAGTTCTTC. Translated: CASMAGTGLYNEQFF.

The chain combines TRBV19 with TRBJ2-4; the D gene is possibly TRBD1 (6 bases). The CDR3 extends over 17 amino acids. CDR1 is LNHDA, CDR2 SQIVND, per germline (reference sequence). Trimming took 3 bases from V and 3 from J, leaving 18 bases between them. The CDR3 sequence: CASSILSTGQNKNIQYF. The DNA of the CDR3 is TGTGCCAGTAGTATCTTGTCAACGGGACAAAACAAAAACATTCAGTACTTC. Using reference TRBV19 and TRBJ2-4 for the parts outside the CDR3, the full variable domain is DGGITQSPKYLFRKEGQNVTLSCEQNLNHDAMYWYRQDPGQGLRLIYYSQIVNDFQKGDIAEGYSVSREKKESFPLTVTSAQKNPTAFYLCASSILSTGQNKNIQYFGAGTRLSVL.

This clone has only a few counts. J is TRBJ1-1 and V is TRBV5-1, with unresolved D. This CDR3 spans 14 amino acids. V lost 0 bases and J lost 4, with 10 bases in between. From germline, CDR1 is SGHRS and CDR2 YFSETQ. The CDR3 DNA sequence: TGCGCCAGCAGCTTGGCCAAAGGCAGCACTGAAGCTTTCTTT. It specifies CASSLAKGSTEAFF.

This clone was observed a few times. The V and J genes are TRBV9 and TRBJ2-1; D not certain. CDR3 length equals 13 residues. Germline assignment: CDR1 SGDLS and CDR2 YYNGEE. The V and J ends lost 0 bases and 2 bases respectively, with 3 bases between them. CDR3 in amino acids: CASSVEPYNEQFF. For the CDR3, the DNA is TGTGCCAGCAGCGTAGAACCCTACAATGAGCAGTTCTTC. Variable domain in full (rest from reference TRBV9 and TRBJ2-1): DSGVTQTPKHLITATGQRVTLRCSPRSGDLSVYWYQQSLDQGLQFLIQYYNGEERAKGNILERFSAQQFPDLHSELNLSSLELGDSALYFCASSVEPYNEQFFGPGTRLTVL.

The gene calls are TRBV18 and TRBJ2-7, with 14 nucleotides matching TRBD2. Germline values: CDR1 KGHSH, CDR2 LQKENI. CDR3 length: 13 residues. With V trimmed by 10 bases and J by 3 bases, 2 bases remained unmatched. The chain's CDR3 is CATGTSGSYEQYF. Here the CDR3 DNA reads TGTGCCACCGGGACTAGCGGGAGCTACGAGCAGTACTTC.

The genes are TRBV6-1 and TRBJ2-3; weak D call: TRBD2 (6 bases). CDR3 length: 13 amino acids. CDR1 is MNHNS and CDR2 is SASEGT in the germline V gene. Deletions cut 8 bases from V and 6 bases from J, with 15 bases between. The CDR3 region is CASHGGFYDTQYF. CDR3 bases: TGTGCCAGCCACGGAGGGTTTTACGATACGCAGTATTTT.

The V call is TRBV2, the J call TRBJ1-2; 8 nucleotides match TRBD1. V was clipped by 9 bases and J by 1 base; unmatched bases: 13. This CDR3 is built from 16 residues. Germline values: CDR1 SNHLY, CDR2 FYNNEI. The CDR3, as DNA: TGTGCCAGTCACGTTATCTACAGGGGGATTAACTATGGCTACACCTTC. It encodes CASHVIYRGINYGYTF.

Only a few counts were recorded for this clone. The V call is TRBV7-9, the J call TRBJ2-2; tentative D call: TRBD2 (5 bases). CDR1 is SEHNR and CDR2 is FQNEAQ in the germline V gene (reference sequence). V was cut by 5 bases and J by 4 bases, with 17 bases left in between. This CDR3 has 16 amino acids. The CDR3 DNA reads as TGTGCCAGCAGCAAGCGGACGGGGTCTGTCACCGGGGAGCTGTTTTTT. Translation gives CASSKRTGSVTGELFF. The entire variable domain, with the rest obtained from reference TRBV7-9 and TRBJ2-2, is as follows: DTGVSQNPRHKITKRGQNVTFRCDPISEHNRLYWYRQTLGQGPEFLTYFQNEAQLEKSRLLSDRFSAERPKGSFSTLEIQRTEQGDSAMYLCASSKRTGSVTGELFFGEGSRLTVL.

The CDR3 region is CASTAGSRASYNEQFF. As DNA, the CDR3 is TGTGCCAGCACTGCGGGTAGCCGGGCCTCCTACAATGAGCAGTTCTTC. The J gene is TRBJ2-1, the V gene TRBV5-4, with D maybe TRBD2 (5 bases). With 6 bases removed from V and 0 bases from J, the gap between germline ends came to 16 bases. Germline assignment: CDR1 SGHNT and CDR2 YYREEE (reference sequence). The CDR3 sequence is 16 residues long.

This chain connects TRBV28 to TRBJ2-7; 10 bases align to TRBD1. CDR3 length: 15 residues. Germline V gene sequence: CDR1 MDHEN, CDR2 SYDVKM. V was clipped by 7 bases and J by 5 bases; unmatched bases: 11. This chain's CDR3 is CASTRAGTGAHEQYF. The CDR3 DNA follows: TGTGCCAGCACCCGGGCCGGGACAGGGGCCCACGAGCAGTACTTC.

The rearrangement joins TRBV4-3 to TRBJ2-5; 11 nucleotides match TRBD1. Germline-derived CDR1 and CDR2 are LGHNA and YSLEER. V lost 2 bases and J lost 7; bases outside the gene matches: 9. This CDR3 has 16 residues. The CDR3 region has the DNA TGCGCCAGCAGCCAACAGGGACAGGGGGTAGGTGGGACCCAGTACTTC. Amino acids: CASSQQGQGVGGTQYF.

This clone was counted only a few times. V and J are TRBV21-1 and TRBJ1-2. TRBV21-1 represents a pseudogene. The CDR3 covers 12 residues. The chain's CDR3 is CASRGDTYGYTF. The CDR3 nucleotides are TGTGCCAGCAGAGGAGACACATATGGCTACACCTTC.

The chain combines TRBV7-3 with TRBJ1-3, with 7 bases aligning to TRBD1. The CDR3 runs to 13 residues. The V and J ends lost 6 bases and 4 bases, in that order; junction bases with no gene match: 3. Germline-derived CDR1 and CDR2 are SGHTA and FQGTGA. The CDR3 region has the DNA TGTGCCAGCAGTACAGGGGCCGGAAACACCATATATTTT. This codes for CASSTGAGNTIYF.

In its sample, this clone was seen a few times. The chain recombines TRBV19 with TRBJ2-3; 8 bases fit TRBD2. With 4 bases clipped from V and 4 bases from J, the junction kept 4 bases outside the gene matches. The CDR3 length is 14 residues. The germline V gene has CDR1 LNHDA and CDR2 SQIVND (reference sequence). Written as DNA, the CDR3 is TGTGCCAGTAGTAGTATAGCGGGACCAGATACGCAGTATTTT. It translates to CASSSIAGPDTQYF. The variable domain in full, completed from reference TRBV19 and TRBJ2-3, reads DGGITQSPKYLFRKEGQNVTLSCEQNLNHDAMYWYRQDPGQGLRLIYYSQIVNDFQKGDIAEGYSVSREKKESFPLTVTSAQKNPTAFYLCASSSIAGPDTQYFGPGTRLTVL.